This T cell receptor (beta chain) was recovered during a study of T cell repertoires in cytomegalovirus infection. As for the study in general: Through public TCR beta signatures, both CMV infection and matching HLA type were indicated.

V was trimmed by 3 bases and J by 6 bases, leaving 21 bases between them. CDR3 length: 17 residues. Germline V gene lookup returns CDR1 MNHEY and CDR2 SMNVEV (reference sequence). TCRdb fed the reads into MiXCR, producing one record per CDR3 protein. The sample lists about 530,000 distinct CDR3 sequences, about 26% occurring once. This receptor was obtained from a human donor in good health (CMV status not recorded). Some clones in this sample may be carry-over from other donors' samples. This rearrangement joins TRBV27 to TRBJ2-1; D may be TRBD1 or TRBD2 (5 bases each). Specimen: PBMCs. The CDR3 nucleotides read TGTGCCAGCAGTTTGCGAGCTCCGGGACGGACTTTCAATGAGCAGTTCTTC. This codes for CASSLRAPGRTFNEQFF.